The present entry profiles one TCR beta chain with its context. The CDR3 sequence is 13 residues long. V dropped 4 bases and J dropped 1 base, with 7 bases sitting between them. In germline, CDR1 is MNHEY, CDR2 SVGAGI. The method was immunoSEQ multiplex PCR; TCRdb's version includes in-frame clones alone and lacks a portion of them. Altogether 10,000 to 13,000 clones are present, roughly 90% being singletons, with the ten largest covering 5% to 6.5%. The sample originates from a study of T cell changes during pregnancy in multiple sclerosis. The V gene is TRBV6-5, the J gene TRBJ1-1; D is undetermined. The receptor was derived from a female donor in good health, enrolled as a control in a pregnancy study. The sample in question was CD8+ T cells from peripheral blood mononuclear cells, obtained in the first trimester of pregnancy. The CDR3 is CASSWAGNTEAFF. Here the CDR3 DNA reads TGTGCCAGCAGTTGGGCGGGGAACACTGAAGCTTTCTTT.